The next 18 T cell receptor beta chains were all read from a single sample in a study of T-cell memory formation after mild COVID-19. TCRdb called the 5' RACE reads again in MiXCR, with one record for every CDR3 protein. The table has fewer than 250,000 distinct CDR3 sequences, about 10% seen once. Sequenced: PBMCs or a T cell subset sorted from them (not recorded which). The receptor source for this set is a man between 18 and 35 years old who had mild COVID-19 (a few samples of this study predate the infection). Cell type and time point are not known.

In its sample, this clonotype was seen a few times. The chain recombines TRBV7-6 with TRBJ2-6; 11 bases map to TRBD1. Germline V gene data show CDR1 as SGHVS and CDR2 as FNYEAQ. Trimming took 5 bases from V and 4 from J; bases not matched to a gene: 13. This CDR3 spans 19 amino acids. CDR3 sequence reads: CASSPRTGGLPRGANVLTF. CDR3 sequence (DNA): TGTGCCAGCAGCCCCAGGACAGGGGGCCTCCCGAGGGGGGCCAACGTCCTGACTTTC.

This clonotype has ten or more counts. The chain employs TRBV24-1 and TRBJ1-1; D not resolved. The length of the CDR3 is 13 residues. Germline V gives CDR1 KGHDR, CDR2 SFDVKD. V lost 4 bases to trimming and J lost 1 base, with 6 bases between them. DNA of the CDR3: TGTGCCACCAGTGAACACAGGAACACTGAAGCTTTCTTT. Its protein is CATSEHRNTEAFF.

This rearrangement joins TRBV27 to TRBJ2-3, with D possibly matching TRBD2 (6 bases). The germline V gene has CDR1 MNHEY and CDR2 SMNVEV (reference sequence). The CDR3 has 13 amino acids. Trimming removed 4 bases at V and 3 bases at J, with 8 bases between. CDR3 nucleotide sequence: TGTGCCAGCAGTTACGCGGGAACAGATACGCAGTATTTT. Amino acids: CASSYAGTDTQYF.

The chain combines TRBV5-1 with TRBJ1-1, with D possibly TRBD1 on 5 matching bases. Germline-derived CDR1 and CDR2 are SGHRS and YFSETQ. The V gene lost 2 bases and the J gene lost 4 bases, with 21 bases spanning the gap. This CDR3 region has 17 residues. The DNA for the CDR3 is TGCGCCAGCAGCTTTACTGGTGGAACAGGCGGGCGCACTGAAGCTTTCTTT. It specifies CASSFTGGTGGRTEAFF.

This clonotype turned up a few times. V and J are TRBV12-3 or TRBV12-4 and TRBJ1-1, with D hard to call. This CDR3 contains 13 residues. The germline V and J ends were trimmed by 7 bases and 1 base, with 10 bases remaining between them. The CDR3 region is CASTLVGNTEAFF. CDR3 sequence (DNA): TGTGCCAGCACCCTGGTGGGGAACACTGAAGCTTTCTTT.

This clonotype was counted between two and nine times. V and J are TRBV7-2 and TRBJ1-6, with D perhaps matching TRBD1 (5 bases). The germline gives CDR1 SGHTA, CDR2 FQGNSA. The CDR3 totals 16 residues. Trimming left V 4 bases short and J 3 bases short, with 13 bases between. The CDR3 sequence is CASSSGGNIYNSPLHF. The CDR3 region has the DNA TGTGCCAGCAGCTCCGGGGGGAATATCTATAATTCACCCCTCCACTTT.

This clonotype was detected a few times. The chain recombines TRBV3-1 with TRBJ1-3; D not certain. Germline lookup yields CDR1 LGHDT and CDR2 YNNKEL (reference sequence). The germline V and J ends were trimmed by 0 bases and 0 bases, with 15 bases remaining between them. CDR3 length: 18 residues. CDR3 region: CASSQDARPGSSGNTIYF. The CDR3 bases are TGTGCCAGCAGCCAAGATGCTCGCCCCGGAAGCTCTGGAAACACCATATATTTT.

J is TRBJ2-7 and V is TRBV2, with D unclear. Deletions cut 2 bases from V and 6 bases from J, with 8 bases between. Germline V gives CDR1 SNHLY, CDR2 FYNNEI. The CDR3 length is 12 residues. DNA of the CDR3: TGTGCCAGCAGTGAACGCACAGTCGAGCAGTACGTC. Residues: CASSERTVEQYV.

The chain couples TRBV7-3 to TRBJ2-1; D is perhaps TRBD2 (6 bases). Germline CDR1 reads SGHTA; CDR2 reads FQGTGA. The CDR3 extends over 17 amino acids. Trimming left V 2 bases short and J 0 bases short, with 14 bases between. The CDR3 nucleotides are TGTGCCAGCAGCTTATGGGCCGGCGGGGCCTCCTACAATGAGCAGTTCTTC. Its protein is CASSLWAGGASYNEQFF. The full variable domain, rest sourced from reference TRBV7-3 and TRBJ2-1, is GAGVSQTPSNKVTEKGKYVELRCDPISGHTALYWYRQSLGQGPEFLIYFQGTGAADDSGLPNDRFFAVRPEGSVSTLKIQRTERGDSAVYLCASSLWAGGASYNEQFFGPGTRLTVL.

Here the CDR3 reads CSARSSGGPNTGELFF. The DNA for the CDR3 is TGCAGTGCTCGTTCTAGCGGGGGCCCGAACACCGGGGAGCTGTTTTTT. V gene TRBV20-1 combines with J gene TRBJ2-2, with 10 bases matching TRBD2. CDR1 is DFQATT, CDR2 SNEGSKA, per germline (reference sequence). V gave up 5 bases and J gave up 0 bases; unmatched junction bases: 6. The length of the CDR3 is 16 residues.

In DNA, the CDR3 is TGTGCCAGCAGTCCAGGGGGCAGGGCGGCAGATACGCAGTATTTT. This encodes CASSPGGRAADTQYF. This chain joins TRBV28 and TRBJ2-3; TRBD1 aligns across 8 bases. V gave up 5 bases and J gave up 4 bases; unmatched junction bases: 8. CDR1 and CDR2 (germline): MDHEN, SYDVKM. The CDR3 loop spans 15 amino acids.

J is TRBJ1-2 and V is TRBV27, with 9 positions matching TRBD1. This CDR3 comprises 15 residues. J lost 5 bases, V lost 5 bases, and 9 bases had no gene match. Germline V gene sequence: CDR1 MNHEY, CDR2 SMNVEV (reference sequence). The CDR3 DNA reads as TGTGCCAGCAGTCCGGACAGGGGAGGATGGTATGGCTACACCTTC. Translating it yields CASSPDRGGWYGYTF.

Only a few counts were recorded for this clonotype. The V gene is TRBV12-3 or TRBV12-4, the J gene TRBJ2-1; the D is unclear. V lost 3 bases and J lost 7, with 7 bases in between. The CDR3 runs to 12 residues. CDR3 DNA sequence: TGTGCCAGCAGTTTGGTTTCGAATGAGCAGTTCTTC. Protein product: CASSLVSNEQFF.

This clonotype was counted between two and nine times. The rearrangement joins TRBV7-2 to TRBJ2-3, with 7 bases fitting TRBD2. The CDR3 extends over 16 amino acids. The germline gives CDR1 SGHTA, CDR2 FQGNSA. The V and J ends lost 1 base and 2 bases, in that order; junction bases with no gene match: 6. CDR3 DNA: TGTGCCAGCAGCTTAGGGGACTACCTCTCCACAGATACGCAGTATTTT. Its translation: CASSLGDYLSTDTQYF.

V is TRBV6-5 and J is TRBJ2-5; 10 positions agree with TRBD2. The V and J ends lost 5 bases and 2 bases, in that order; junction bases with no gene match: 11. Germline CDR1 and CDR2: MNHEY and SVGAGI. This CDR3 region has 17 residues. The CDR3 sequence: CASSRRPLAGHQETQYF. For the CDR3, the DNA is TGTGCCAGCAGTCGCCGGCCACTAGCGGGGCATCAAGAGACCCAGTACTTC.

This clonotype was detected only a few times. The V gene is TRBV7-2, the J gene TRBJ2-3, with TRBD2 identical over 10 bases. The germline CDR1 and CDR2 sequences are SGHTA and FQGNSA. The CDR3 extends over 16 amino acids. The V and J ends lost 4 bases and 1 base, in that order; junction bases with no gene match: 5. CDR3 coding DNA: TGTGCCAGCAGCTATCCCGGGACTAGCGGCACAGATACGCAGTATTTT. Its protein is CASSYPGTSGTDTQYF. Variable domain in full (rest from reference TRBV7-2 and TRBJ2-3): GAGVSQSPSNKVTEKGKDVELRCDPISGHTALYWYRQSLGQGLEFLIYFQGNSAPDKSGLPSDRFSAERTGGSVSTLTIQRTQQEDSAVYLCASSYPGTSGTDTQYFGPGTRLTVL.

J is TRBJ1-4 and V is TRBV6-1; unclear D gene. V shed 2 bases and J shed 2 bases, with 9 bases lying between them. The CDR3 has 15 residues. Germline V CDR1 and CDR2: MNHNS, SASEGT. CDR3 bases: TGTGCCAGCAGTGAACTCCGAGGGACTAATGAAAAACTGTTTTTT. Residues: CASSELRGTNEKLFF.

This clonotype was counted only a few times. The rearrangement links TRBV6-2 or TRBV6-3 to TRBJ2-4; 10 bases map to TRBD1. The germline gives CDR1 MNHEY, CDR2 SVGEGT. V shed 0 bases and J 1 base; nucleotides not matched to a gene: 6. The CDR3 is made up of 18 amino acids. In nucleotides, the CDR3 is TGTGCCAGCAGTTACTCCTCCGGGACAGGGGATGCCAAAAACATTCAGTACTTC. Translation: CASSYSSGTGDAKNIQYF.